This TCR beta chain is drawn from a study of cytomegalovirus exposure and HLA in healthy donors. Study as a whole: A previous analysis identified 100 million or so unique TCR beta sequences derived from roughly 190 million T cells. General study results and limits: CMV serostatus was the only immune exposure information that was available. TCR beta sequences reportedly predicted most subjects' HLA-A and HLA-B alleles accurately. Previous analysis showed most TCR beta V segments were productive about 87% or about 30% of the time.

About this clone: Antigen unknown.

Primers included in the PCR were 60 Vbeta and 13 Jbeta primers. Repertoires were generated with immunoSEQ multiplex PCR, while TCRdb's copy carries only in-frame clones and drops some. The sample contains about 120,000 clones, about 80% of which appear only once. CDR1 is SEHNR and CDR2 is FQNEAQ in the germline V gene (reference sequence). This CDR3 has 15 residues. V was clipped by 3 bases and J by 5 bases; unmatched bases: 9. The chain is built from TRBV7-9 and TRBJ1-1; 7 nucleotides match TRBD1. The sequencing sample was made of PBMCs. The receptor was derived from a woman aged 40 to 50 in good health and CMV-seropositive. CDR3 loop: CASSFGQGGGTEAFF. In nucleotides, the CDR3 is TGTGCCAGCAGCTTTGGGCAGGGGGGAGGAACTGAAGCTTTCTTT.